Each of the 6 T cell receptor beta chains below was sequenced from the same sample in a study of blood T cell repertoires in COVID-19 (dated by TCRdb to the early 2020s). The library was obtained by the immunoSEQ multiplex PCR assay. The source is immuneACCESS, and TCRdb retained only in-frame sequences with V and J called. Part of the clones is not carried over; for the studies checked, unresolved V genes explain less than half of this, and the remainder is unexplained. This sample holds approximately 290,000 clones; 85% to 90% were observed only once. Clones ranked in the top ten supply 0.7% to 0.9% of the sample. The sample comprised peripheral blood. These receptors originate from a man in his thirties or forties with acute or convalescent COVID-19.

The chain is built from TRBV7-2 and TRBJ2-5; TRBD1 might be the D (6 bases). The ends were cut back, 1 base at V and 1 base at J, with 7 bases in the middle. The length of the CDR3 is 14 residues. The V gene's germline CDR1 is SGHTA and CDR2 FQGNSA. CDR3 bases: TGTGCCAGCAGCTTAGGGACAGTCCAAGAGACCCAGTACTTC. This gives the protein CASSLGTVQETQYF.

The rearrangement links TRBV6-5 to TRBJ1-1, with D possibly matching TRBD1 (5 bases). Trimming stripped 0 bases from V and 1 base from J, with 9 bases between. This CDR3 has 15 amino acids. Germline V lookup: CDR1 MNHEY, CDR2 SVGAGI. CDR3: CASSYSLGGNTEAFF. Written as DNA, the CDR3 is TGTGCCAGCAGTTACTCGTTGGGGGGGAACACTGAAGCTTTCTTT.

V and J are TRBV5-1 and TRBJ2-7; the match to TRBD2 covers 13 bases. The V gene's germline CDR1 is SGHRS and CDR2 YFSETQ. Trimming cost V 0 bases and J 7 bases; bases outside gene matches: 1. This CDR3 is built from 14 residues. The CDR3 bases are TGCGCCAGCAGCTTGGAACTAGCGGGAGGGGAGCAGTACTTC. It codes for CASSLELAGGEQYF.

This clone has only a few counts. CDR3 residues: CASSQDSMNTEAFF. For the CDR3, the DNA is TGCGCCAGCAGCCAGGACAGCATGAACACTGAAGCTTTCTTT. The rearrangement links TRBV4-1 to TRBJ1-1; tentative D call: TRBD1 (6 bases). The CDR3 contains 14 residues. V was shortened by 3 bases and J by 0 bases, with 8 bases between the two germline ends. Germline CDR1 reads MGHRA; CDR2 reads YSYEKL.

V gene TRBV11-2 combines with J gene TRBJ1-1, with TRBD1 matching 7 bases. CDR3 length: 17 amino acids. Germline V CDR1 and CDR2: SGHAT, FQNNGV. The ends lost 2 bases at V and 1 base at J; junction bases unmatched: 10. CDR3: CASSLRPRQGRNTEAFF. The CDR3 nucleotides read TGTGCCAGCAGCTTACGGCCTCGACAGGGCAGGAACACTGAAGCTTTCTTT.

The chain joins TRBV15 to TRBJ2-7; TRBD1 might be the D (6 bases). This CDR3 region has 14 residues. Trimming took off 6 bases at V and 3 bases at J, with 15 bases between the two ends. Germline V gives CDR1 LNHNV, CDR2 YYDKDF (reference sequence). The DNA of the CDR3 is TGTGCCACCAGAAGAAACAGGGACAACTACGAGCAGTACTTC. This translates into CATRRNRDNYEQYF.